The 27 T cell receptor beta chains below come from one sample, sequenced in a study of T cell responses to AZD1222 COVID-19 vaccine. Sequencing used immunoSEQ multiplex PCR; TCRdb keeps in-frame clones, though not all of them. The sample includes roughly 95,000 clones, roughly 90% of them seen just once. Specimen: peripheral blood, collected on day 0 of AZD1222 vaccination. These receptors came from an adult in good health.

The sample holds a few counts of this clone. This chain joins TRBV28 and TRBJ1-6, with 10 bases aligning to TRBD1. The CDR3 is 14 amino acids. Losses at the gene ends were 7 bases for V and 9 bases for J; bases not matched to a gene: 6. Germline V lookup: CDR1 MDHEN, CDR2 SYDVKM. CDR3 coding DNA: TGTGCCAGCAAGATGGACAGGGGGACTTCACCCCTCCACTTT. Translating it yields CASKMDRGTSPLHF.

This clone has only one observation. The V call is TRBV27, the J call TRBJ1-2, with TRBD1 matching 7 bases. CDR3 length: 17 amino acids. Germline CDR1 and CDR2: MNHEY and SMNVEV (reference sequence). V gave up 3 bases and J gave up 3 bases; unmatched junction bases: 13. CDR3 protein: CASSFFAGRQGDYGYTF. The CDR3 coding sequence is TGTGCCAGCAGTTTCTTCGCAGGTAGACAGGGAGACTATGGCTACACCTTC.

This rearrangement joins TRBV27 to TRBJ2-7; no firm D call. V lost 6 bases and J lost 4, with 25 bases in between. CDR3 length: 17 amino acids. Germline V gives CDR1 MNHEY, CDR2 SMNVEV (reference sequence). In nucleotides, the CDR3 is TGTGCCAGCAGGCCGGGTCGGGCGGCCTACGTTACGTACGAGCAGTACTTC. Amino acids: CASRPGRAAYVTYEQYF.

This rearrangement joins TRBV28 to TRBJ1-1; 7 bases line up with TRBD1. Germline-derived CDR1 and CDR2 are MDHEN and SYDVKM. J lost 4 bases, V lost 3 bases, and 5 bases had no gene match. CDR3 length: 14 residues. This CDR3 is CASSLRGQGTEAFF. CDR3 coding DNA: TGTGCCAGCAGTTTGAGGGGGCAAGGCACTGAAGCTTTCTTT.

This clone was observed a few times. This chain links TRBV24-1 with TRBJ1-2, with TRBD1 matching over 9 bases. V trimming: 4 bases; J trimming: 6 bases; junction bases outside the gene matches: 11. Germline assignment: CDR1 KGHDR and CDR2 SFDVKD. This CDR3 region has 16 residues. The CDR3 nucleotides are TGTGCCACCAGTGAGGGACCCGGGACAGGGATTGATGGCTACACCTTC. This sequence encodes CATSEGPGTGIDGYTF.

This sequence joins TRBV28 and TRBJ1-3; no clear D gene. This CDR3 has 16 amino acids. CDR1 MDHEN and CDR2 SYDVKM come from the germline V gene. Trimming stripped 3 bases from V and 0 bases from J, with 12 bases between. The CDR3 region has the DNA TGTGCCAGCAGTTTCGTTCCAGGATTCTCTGGAAACACCATATATTTT. This codes for CASSFVPGFSGNTIYF.

J is TRBJ1-3 and V is TRBV19; D call uncertain. Germline V gene sequence: CDR1 LNHDA, CDR2 SQIVND (reference sequence). The CDR3 loop spans 14 amino acids. V lost 3 bases, J lost 0 bases, and 6 bases lay in between. Here the CDR3 reads CASSIKSSGNTIYF. The CDR3 nucleotides read TGTGCCAGTAGTATCAAGAGCTCTGGAAACACCATATATTTT.

The chain uses TRBV19 and TRBJ2-5; maybe TRBD1 (6 bases). V gave up 4 bases and J gave up 5 bases, with 20 bases separating them. This CDR3 has 16 amino acids. CDR1 and CDR2 from the germline V gene are LNHDA and SQIVND (reference sequence). For the CDR3, the DNA is TGTGCCAGTAGTAAACCCAGGGGCTCAGGTCGGGAGACCCAGTACTTC. Its protein product is CASSKPRGSGRETQYF.

This rearrangement joins TRBV5-5 to TRBJ2-3, with D hard to call. CDR1 and CDR2 from the germline V gene are SGHKS and YYEKEE (reference sequence). V lost 3 bases to trimming and J lost 2 bases, with 7 bases between them. The CDR3 loop spans 13 amino acids. The CDR3 here is CASSYDFTDTQYF. CDR3 DNA sequence: TGTGCCAGCAGCTATGATTTCACAGATACGCAGTATTTT.

The J gene is TRBJ1-2, the V gene TRBV2; D call uncertain. Trimming pared 6 bases from V and 4 bases from J, leaving 6 bases between. The CDR3 spans 11 residues. Germline V gene data show CDR1 as SNHLY and CDR2 as FYNNEI. The CDR3 here is CASRSSYGYTF. The CDR3 DNA sequence: TGTGCCAGCAGATCCAGCTATGGCTACACCTTC.

The J gene is TRBJ2-1, the V gene TRBV2; a possible D gene is TRBD1 (6 bases). The V gene's germline CDR1 is SNHLY and CDR2 FYNNEI. V lost 3 bases and J lost 5, with 8 bases in between. The CDR3 length is 13 residues. This CDR3 is CASSEDRNNEQFF. CDR3 DNA: TGTGCCAGCAGTGAGGACAGAAACAATGAGCAGTTCTTC.

This clone was seen just once. This chain uses TRBV3-1 (or the pseudogene TRBV3-2) with TRBJ2-2; 7 nucleotides agree with TRBD1. Germline loops: CDR1 LGHDT, CDR2 YNNKEL (reference sequence). This CDR3 has 16 residues. V shed 3 bases, J shed 2 bases, and the junction held 6 bases outside the gene matches. The CDR3 sequence is CASSHRTGANTGELFF. CDR3 DNA: TGTGCCAGCAGCCATAGGACAGGAGCTAACACCGGGGAGCTGTTTTTT.

The chain combines TRBV6-5 with TRBJ1-4, with TRBD1 as a possible D gene (6 bases). Germline loops: CDR1 MNHEY, CDR2 SVGAGI. This CDR3 comprises 13 residues. Trimming cost V 6 bases and J 8 bases, with 13 bases left between them. The CDR3 protein is CASRHRVEEKLFF. CDR3 nucleotide sequence: TGTGCCAGCAGGCACAGGGTGGAGGAAAAACTGTTTTTT.

The chain couples TRBV27 to TRBJ1-3; no clear D. CDR1 is MNHEY and CDR2 is SMNVEV in the germline V gene (reference sequence). The ends were cut back, 5 bases at V and 2 bases at J, with 10 bases in the middle. There are 14 residues in the CDR3. The CDR3 region is CASSPGSPGNTIYF. The CDR3 DNA follows: TGTGCCAGCAGTCCCGGGAGCCCTGGAAACACCATATATTTT.

The chain combines TRBV28 with TRBJ1-1; possibly TRBD1 for D (6 bases). V was pared by 2 bases and J by 5 bases, with 12 bases between. CDR1 MDHEN and CDR2 SYDVKM come from the germline V gene. There are 14 residues in the CDR3. As DNA, the CDR3 is TGTGCCAGCAGTTTAGTGACAGGAGAGACTGAAGCTTTCTTT. Translation: CASSLVTGETEAFF. Variable domain in full (rest from reference TRBV28 and TRBJ1-1): DVKVTQSSRYLVKRTGEKVFLECVQDMDHENMFWYRQDPGLGLRLIYFSYDVKMKEKGDIPEGYSVSREKKERFSLILESASTNQTSMYLCASSLVTGETEAFFGQGTRLTVV.

This clone was seen once. V gene TRBV7-4 combines with J gene TRBJ1-2, with D perhaps matching TRBD1 (6 bases). This CDR3 is 14 amino acids long. Trimming pared 11 bases from V and 6 bases from J, leaving 22 bases between. In germline, CDR1 is SGHVT, CDR2 SQSDAQ. Here the CDR3 reads CARLGGTRGDGYTF. CDR3 in DNA: TGTGCCCGCTTGGGAGGGACACGGGGCGATGGCTACACCTTC.

Within the sample, this clone is medium-sized. The chain links TRBV7-2 to TRBJ2-7; 7 positions match TRBD2. This CDR3 comprises 16 residues. Germline CDR1 reads SGHTA; CDR2 reads FQGNSA. V lost 5 bases, J lost 4 bases, and 14 bases stayed unmatched. Here the CDR3 reads CASSISTSWETYEQYF. DNA of the CDR3: TGTGCCAGCAGCATCTCGACTAGCTGGGAGACGTACGAGCAGTACTTC.

The genes are TRBV19 and TRBJ2-2; 8 nucleotides agree with TRBD1. The CDR3 is made up of 14 amino acids. The V and J ends lost 8 bases and 5 bases, in that order; junction bases with no gene match: 7. Looked up from germline, CDR1 is LNHDA and CDR2 is SQIVND (reference sequence). This CDR3 is CASAPGGWTGELFF. The CDR3 DNA is TGTGCCAGTGCCCCAGGGGGCTGGACCGGGGAGCTGTTTTTT.

The chain links TRBV12-3 or TRBV12-4 to TRBJ1-1; 7 nucleotides line up with TRBD1. Trimming removed 5 bases from V and 5 bases from J; junction bases left unmatched: 5. The CDR3 is made up of 13 amino acids. CDR3 in amino acids: CASSTTGYTEAFF. In DNA form, the CDR3 reads TGTGCCAGCAGTACGACAGGGTATACTGAAGCTTTCTTT.

V usage is TRBV11-2 and J usage is TRBJ1-2, with a weak D call TRBD1 (5 bases). The ends were cut back, 5 bases at V and 1 base at J, with 8 bases in the middle. The CDR3 extends over 13 amino acids. From germline, CDR1 is SGHAT and CDR2 FQNNGV. As DNA, the CDR3 is TGTGCCAGCAGCAAAGACAGTAACTATGGCTACACCTTC. As protein: CASSKDSNYGYTF.

The J gene is TRBJ1-2, the V gene TRBV29-1, with D possibly being TRBD1 (5 bases). Trimming took 4 bases from V and 5 from J, leaving 20 bases between them. The CDR3 extends over 15 amino acids. Germline CDR1 is SQVTM and CDR2 is ANQGSEA. The CDR3 reads CSVGDLGGSDYGYTF. The CDR3 DNA is TGCAGCGTTGGGGATTTGGGGGGAAGCGATTATGGCTACACCTTC.

The chain has TRBV2 and TRBJ1-2; D gene ambiguous. The V end lost 2 bases, the J end lost 4 bases, and 5 bases lay between the germline ends. CDR3 length: 12 residues. The germline CDR1 and CDR2 sequences are SNHLY and FYNNEI. The CDR3 DNA follows: TGTGCCAGCAGTGAATCGAGCTATGGCTACACCTTC. Its translation: CASSESSYGYTF.

This chain uses TRBV5-1 with TRBJ1-1, with D tentatively TRBD1 (6 bases). Trimming left V 0 bases short and J 0 bases short, with 12 bases between. Germline V gene sequence: CDR1 SGHRS, CDR2 YFSETQ. The CDR3 length is 16 residues. The DNA of the CDR3 is TGCGCCAGCAGCTTGGGCAGGGGACTCATGAACACTGAAGCTTTCTTT. Protein product: CASSLGRGLMNTEAFF.

In this sample, this clone turned up a few times. The V and J genes are TRBV28 and TRBJ1-2; no definite D call. Germline V gives CDR1 MDHEN, CDR2 SYDVKM. V was shortened by 3 bases and J by 6 bases, with 17 bases between the two germline ends. The CDR3 has 15 amino acids. DNA of the CDR3: TGTGCCAGCAGTTTTCTAAGAGGGTTAGGCGATGGCTACACCTTC. It encodes CASSFLRGLGDGYTF.

This rearrangement joins TRBV3-1 (or the pseudogene TRBV3-2) to TRBJ2-1, with 11 bases aligning to TRBD2. Germline V lookup: CDR1 LGHDT, CDR2 YNNKEL (reference sequence). Trimming removed 0 bases from V and 12 bases from J; junction bases left unmatched: 10. This CDR3 region has 16 residues. The CDR3 DNA reads TGTGCCAGCAGCCAAGAAGTGGGCCTAGCGGGAGGAAGGCAGTTCTTC. It encodes CASSQEVGLAGGRQFF.

The V and J genes are TRBV21-1 and TRBJ2-2; the table's D gene call, TRBD1, was not cross checked with the DNA. TRBV21-1 is recorded as a pseudogene. CDR3 length: 16 residues. CDR3 in amino acids: CASSFPGHTNTGELFF. In DNA, the CDR3 is TGTGCCAGCAGCTTCCCGGGACACACGAACACCGGGGAGCTGTTTTTT.

This chain joins TRBV5-6 and TRBJ2-7; TRBD1 aligns across 7 bases. This CDR3 is 14 amino acids long. J lost 0 bases, V lost 2 bases, and 2 bases had no gene match. Germline-derived CDR1 and CDR2 are SGHDT and YYEEEE. DNA of the CDR3: TGTGCCAGCAGCTTACAGGGGTACTCCTACGAGCAGTACTTC. This translates into CASSLQGYSYEQYF.